Below are 17 T cell receptor beta chains sequenced from a single sample in a study of T cell clonality in common variable immunodeficiency. General study results and limits: In common variable immunodeficiency, TCR beta chains reportedly carried fewer deletions and N-nucleotide insertions.

Their cognate antigens are unknown. Data came from immunoSEQ multiplex PCR; TCRdb stores just in-frame clones and leaves some out. The sample shows some 19,000 clones, none of them appearing just once. Material for sequencing was peripheral blood mononuclear cells. These TCRs come from a human donor with common variable immunodeficiency.

This clone has ten or more counts. The CDR3 extends 3 residues past the end of the read, so its final part is completed from the germline J gene. This chain links TRBV20-1 with TRBJ2-2; possible D gene TRBD1, 6 bases. CDR1 and CDR2 (germline): DFQATT, SNEGSKA (reference sequence). Trimming removed 0 bases from V and 6 bases from J, with 14 bases in between. CDR3 length: 15 amino acids. CDR3 amino acids: CSARERVQGSGELFF. The covered CDR3 bases are TGCAGTGCTAGAGAAAGAGTGCAGGGGTCCGGGGAG.

A word on this clone: The read ends 3 residues before the CDR3 terminus; that terminus is restored from the germline J gene. This sequence joins TRBV7-6 and TRBJ2-3; TRBD2 agrees at 8 bases. The germline V gene has CDR1 SGHVS and CDR2 FNYEAQ. V lost 3 bases to trimming and J lost 5 bases; unmatched junction nucleotides: 16. CDR3 length: 18 amino acids. This CDR3 reads CASSFFQPSGPPGDTQYF. Incomplete CDR3 DNA: TGTGCCAGCAGCTTTTTCCAGCCTAGCGGGCCACCGGGAGATACG.

This clone was found a few times. Coverage ceases 3 residues before the CDR3 finishes, and the germline J gene fills in the end. This chain uses TRBV5-1 with TRBJ2-2; TRBD2 is a possible D gene (6 bases). V was shortened by 5 bases and J by 1 base, with 12 bases between the two germline ends. Germline CDR1 is SGHRS and CDR2 is YFSETQ. The length of the CDR3 is 15 residues. CDR3 region: CASRELAGNTGELFF. The CDR3 bases that were read are TGCGCCAGCAGGGAACTAGCTGGGAACACCGGGGAG.

By proportion, this clone is large. Read sequence stops 3 residues before the CDR3 end, and the germline J gene provides the missing end. This chain connects TRBV2 to TRBJ2-1; 13 positions match TRBD2. The CDR3 sequence is 18 residues long. With V trimmed by 6 bases and J by 8 bases, 16 bases remained unmatched. Looked up from germline, CDR1 is SNHLY and CDR2 is FYNNEI. The covered CDR3 bases are TGTGCCAGCAGGGATGACGGGACTAGCGGGACAAGTTTAGATGAG. Protein: CASRDDGTSGTSLDE. The whole CDR3 protein is CASRDDGTSGTSLDEQFF. The whole variable domain, filled in from reference TRBV2 and TRBJ2-1, reads EPEVTQTPSHQVTQMGQEVILRCVPISNHLYFYWYRQILGQKVEFLVSFYNNEISEKSEIFDDQFSVERPDGSNFTLKIRSTKLEDSAMYFCASRDDGTSGTSLDEQFFGPGTRLTVL.

For this clone: Read data end 3 residues before the CDR3 end; the end is taken from the germline J gene. V and J are TRBV11-3 and TRBJ1-1; 9 bases fit TRBD1. CDR1 SGHNT and CDR2 YENEEA come from the germline V gene. J was trimmed by 7 bases and V by 1 base; bases with no gene match: 1. The CDR3 spans 13 residues. CDR3 region: CASSLGTGDEAFF. The sequenced CDR3 bases are TGTGCCAGCAGCTTAGGGACAGGGGATGAA. Together with reference TRBV11-3 and TRBJ1-1, the CDR3 gives the full variable domain: EAGVVQSPRYKIIEKKQPVAFWCNPISGHNTLYWYLQNLGQGPELLIRYENEEAVDDSQLPKDRFSAERLKGVDSTLKIQPAELGDSAVYLCASSLGTGDEAFFGQGTRLTVV.

At least ten counts were recorded for this clone. The CDR3 goes on 3 residues after the read ends, and that part is filled in from the germline J gene. The V call is TRBV20-1, the J call TRBJ1-5, with TRBD1 as a possible D gene (6 bases). Germline CDR1 reads DFQATT; CDR2 reads SNEGSKA (reference sequence). The CDR3 length is 15 residues. V was trimmed by 2 bases and J by 6 bases, leaving 17 bases between them. The CDR3 sequence: CSARSAGASSQPQHF. The covered CDR3 bases are TGCAGTGCTAGATCCGCAGGGGCGTCGTCTCAGCCC.

This clone was recorded at least ten times. Sequencing ends 3 residues short of the CDR3 end; the germline J gene provides the rest. The rearrangement links TRBV4-1 to TRBJ2-7, with 9 bases aligning to TRBD1. The length of the CDR3 is 15 residues. With V trimmed by 0 bases and J by 5 bases, 5 bases remained unmatched. Germline assignment: CDR1 MGHRA and CDR2 YSYEKL. The CDR3 is CASSQDEGTGNEQYF. The covered CDR3 bases are TGCGCCAGCAGCCAAGATGAAGGGACAGGGAACGAG.

This clone appeared a few times. The read ends 3 residues early relative to the CDR3; the germline J gene fills the gap. This chain joins TRBV7-8 and TRBJ2-5, with D maybe TRBD2 (5 bases). This CDR3 is built from 15 residues. CDR1 is SGHVS, CDR2 FQNEAQ, per germline. V was shortened by 3 bases and J by 1 base, with 12 bases between the two germline ends. The part of the CDR3 DNA that was read is TGTGCCAGCAGCTTCTCTCCGGGGATCCAAGAGACC. Protein: CASSFSPGIQET. The complete CDR3 protein is CASSFSPGIQETQYF.

Comment on this clone: The read ends 3 residues shy of where the CDR3 ends; the end is completed using the germline J gene. The rearrangement links TRBV7-8 to TRBJ1-5; maybe TRBD1 (5 bases). The CDR3 consists of 16 residues. The germline V gene encodes CDR1 SGHVS and CDR2 FQNEAQ. The V gene lost 5 bases and the J gene lost 1 base, with 15 bases spanning the gap. CDR3 sequence: CASSPLGARSNQPQHF. The sequenced CDR3 bases are TGTGCCAGCAGCCCCCTAGGGGCGAGGAGCAATCAGCCC.

This clone was counted only a few times. The read halts 3 residues ahead of the CDR3 end, with the missing end drawn from the germline J gene. The rearrangement uses TRBV5-6 and TRBJ2-7; D is unresolved. Deletions cut 3 bases from V and 0 bases from J, with 10 bases between. CDR1 is SGHDT, CDR2 YYEEEE, per germline. The CDR3 covers 14 residues. This CDR3 is CASSSAPPSYEQYF. The covered CDR3 bases are TGTGCCAGCAGCTCCGCGCCCCCCTCCTACGAG.

This clone has ten or more counts. The read ends 3 residues before the CDR3 terminus; that terminus is restored from the germline J gene. V is TRBV30 and J is TRBJ2-7, with a possible D match to TRBD1 (5 bases). V shed 0 bases and J shed 2 bases, with 5 bases lying between them. The germline V gene encodes CDR1 GTSNPN and CDR2 SVGIG (reference sequence). CDR3 length equals 12 residues. CDR3 DNA (partial): TGTGCCTGGAGTGTACAGGCCTACGAG. It codes for CAWSVQAYE. The full CDR3 protein is CAWSVQAYEQYF.

The sample holds a few counts of this clone. The read terminates 3 residues before the CDR3 end, so the remaining end is supplied by the germline J gene. The chain couples TRBV7-9 to TRBJ1-1; D unresolved. V lost 0 bases and J 4 bases, leaving 6 bases between the germline ends. Germline V gene lookup returns CDR1 SEHNR and CDR2 FQNEAQ (reference sequence). The CDR3 sequence is 13 residues long. CDR3 sequence reads: CASSLAVGTEAFF. CDR3 DNA, as far as it was read: TGTGCCAGCAGCTTAGCGGTCGGCACTGAA. Based on the CDR3 plus reference TRBV7-9 and TRBJ1-1, the full variable domain is DTGVSQNPRHKITKRGQNVTFRCDPISEHNRLYWYRQTLGQGPEFLTYFQNEAQLEKSRLLSDRFSAERPKGSFSTLEIQRTEQGDSAMYLCASSLAVGTEAFFGQGTRLTVV.

For this clone: The CDR3 end is not reached by the read, which stops 3 residues before it; the germline J gene fills it in. This chain connects TRBV18 to TRBJ1-3; 9 nucleotides line up with TRBD1. The V and J ends lost 0 bases and 5 bases, in that order; junction bases with no gene match: 2. The CDR3 sequence is 15 residues long. Germline V gene lookup returns CDR1 KGHSH and CDR2 LQKENI. CDR3 bases read: TGTGCCAGCTCACCACCAGGACAGGGGAGAAACACC. It yields the protein CASSPPGQGRNT. The whole CDR3 protein is CASSPPGQGRNTIYF.

This clone was detected a few times. CDR3 DNA, as far as it was read: TGCAGTGCTAGAGGGGGCGAGGGGCAGCCC. Translation: CSARGGEGQP. The full CDR3 reads CSARGGEGQPQHF. V usage is TRBV20-1 and J usage is TRBJ1-5; D may be TRBD1 (5 bases). The read falls 3 residues short of the CDR3 end, and the missing part is taken from the germline J gene. The germline CDR1 and CDR2 sequences are DFQATT and SNEGSKA (reference sequence). CDR3 size: 13 residues. V dropped 1 base and J dropped 7 bases, with 11 bases sitting between them.

This clone appeared many times. The read stops 3 residues short of the end of the CDR3; the missing end is completed from the germline J gene. This chain joins TRBV18 and TRBJ2-5, with 12 bases matching TRBD1. CDR3 length equals 20 residues. J gave up 4 bases and V 0 bases, and 15 bases lay outside the gene matches. Germline lookup yields CDR1 KGHSH and CDR2 LQKENI. CDR3 amino acids: CASSPPLGTGGETGGETQYF. CDR3 bases read: TGTGCCAGCTCACCACCTCTTGGGACAGGGGGCGAGACCGGGGGAGAGACC.

Remarks on this clone: The sequenced fragment ends 3 residues before the CDR3 boundary, so the rest is inferred from the germline J gene. The chain combines TRBV18 with TRBJ2-2; perhaps TRBD2 as D (6 bases). Trimming removed 1 base at V and 0 bases at J, with 12 bases between. Germline V gene sequence: CDR1 KGHSH, CDR2 LQKENI. This CDR3 comprises 17 residues. CDR3 loop: CASSPLGAGSNTGELFF. Incomplete CDR3 DNA: TGTGCCAGCTCACCACTCGGAGCGGGTTCGAACACCGGGGAG.

This clone has only a few counts. The CDR3 extends 3 residues past the end of the read, so its final part is completed from the germline J gene. The chain links TRBV7-2 to TRBJ1-3; 10 bases line up with TRBD1. J lost 6 bases, V lost 5 bases, and 4 bases had no gene match. The CDR3 extends over 14 amino acids. The germline V gene has CDR1 SGHTA and CDR2 FQGNSA. The DNA read from the CDR3 is TGTGCCAGCAGCCCGGGACAGGGGATAAACACC. It encodes CASSPGQGINT. The full CDR3 sequence reads CASSPGQGINTIYF.